A single TCR beta chain is shown here with its context. The antigen remains unidentified. This entry is derived from a study of shared clonotypes between healthy human individuals. Overall study findings and caveats: A small donor pool kept down the genetic and exposure-history diversity that was represented.

Per germline, CDR1 MNHNY and CDR2 SVGAGI (reference sequence). The junction had 7 bases not matched to a gene; V was cut back by 5 bases and J by 6 bases. The CDR3 sequence is 15 residues long. Deep-level settings were used for running the assay. The authors sequenced unsorted PBMC DNA on ten immunoSEQ deep assay plates. Repertoires were generated with immunoSEQ multiplex PCR, while TCRdb's copy carries only in-frame clones and drops some. The table lists about 460,000 clones, approximately 80% of them singletons. Sequencing used PBMCs. The genes are TRBV6-6 and TRBJ2-1, with 10 bases lining up with TRBD2. This clonotype was obtained from a woman in her thirties or forties in good health. Some clones in this sample may be carry-over from other donors' samples. CDR3 DNA sequence: TGTGCCAGCAGTCCCGGGACTAGCGAGACCAATGAGCAGTTCTTC. This codes for CASSPGTSETNEQFF.